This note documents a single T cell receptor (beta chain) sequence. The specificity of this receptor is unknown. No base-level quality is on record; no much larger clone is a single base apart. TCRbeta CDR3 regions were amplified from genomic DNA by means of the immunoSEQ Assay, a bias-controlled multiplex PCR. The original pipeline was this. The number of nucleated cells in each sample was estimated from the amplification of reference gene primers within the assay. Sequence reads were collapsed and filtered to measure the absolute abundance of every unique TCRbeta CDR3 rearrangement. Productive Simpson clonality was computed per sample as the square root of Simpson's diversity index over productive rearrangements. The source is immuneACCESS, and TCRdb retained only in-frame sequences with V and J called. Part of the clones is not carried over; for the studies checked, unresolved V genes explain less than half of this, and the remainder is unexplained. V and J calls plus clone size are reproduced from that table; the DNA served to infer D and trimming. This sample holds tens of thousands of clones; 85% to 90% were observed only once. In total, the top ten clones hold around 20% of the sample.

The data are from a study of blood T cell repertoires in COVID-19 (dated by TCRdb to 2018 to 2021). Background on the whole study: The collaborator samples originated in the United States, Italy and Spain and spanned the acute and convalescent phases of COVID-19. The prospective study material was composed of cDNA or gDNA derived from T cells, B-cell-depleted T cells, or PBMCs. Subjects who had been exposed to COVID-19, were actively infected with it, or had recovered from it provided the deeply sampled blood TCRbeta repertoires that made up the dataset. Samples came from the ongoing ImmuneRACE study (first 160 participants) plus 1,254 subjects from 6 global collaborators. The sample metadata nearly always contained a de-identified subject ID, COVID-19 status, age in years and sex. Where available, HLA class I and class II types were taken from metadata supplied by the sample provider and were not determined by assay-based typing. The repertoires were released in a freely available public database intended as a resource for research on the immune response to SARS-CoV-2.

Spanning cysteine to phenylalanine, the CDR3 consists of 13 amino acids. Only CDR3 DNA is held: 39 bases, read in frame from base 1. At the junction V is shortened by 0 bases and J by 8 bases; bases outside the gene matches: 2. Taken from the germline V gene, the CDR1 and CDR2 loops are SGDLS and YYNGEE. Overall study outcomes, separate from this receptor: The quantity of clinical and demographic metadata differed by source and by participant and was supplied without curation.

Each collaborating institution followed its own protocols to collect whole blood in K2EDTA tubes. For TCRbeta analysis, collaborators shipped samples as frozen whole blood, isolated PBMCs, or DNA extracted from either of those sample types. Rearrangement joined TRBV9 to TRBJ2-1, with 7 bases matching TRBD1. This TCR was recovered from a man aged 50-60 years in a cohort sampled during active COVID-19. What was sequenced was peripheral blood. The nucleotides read TGTGCCAGCAGCGTAGGGGGGACAGATGAGCAGTTCTTC. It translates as CASSVGGTDEQFF.